Below, 15 T cell receptor beta chains from the same sample are listed, as sequenced in a study of T cells in Graves' hyperthyroidism and ophthalmopathy (dated by TCRdb to 2018 to 2020). The library came from multiplex PCR. Instrument on record: Illumina HiSeq 2000. The TCR beta CDR3 regions were amplified from the RNA transcripts. The first round of RT-PCR for the TCR CDR3 was performed with the HTBI primer set and the Qiagen OneStep RT-PCR kit. TCRdb reworked the public reads: Q25 trimming with fastp, MiXCR clone assembly, productive beta chains retained. CDR3 protein duplicates are merged, each entry listing the most common genes and DNA. Across this sample there are some 370,000 distinct CDR3 sequences, with more than 13% seen only once. The top ten constitute around 28% of the sample. The sample taken for sequencing was blood. These TCRs come from a man over 45 with Graves' ophthalmopathy.

This clonotype was detected only a few times. The genes are TRBV9 and TRBJ2-7, with 7 positions matching TRBD2. The CDR3 extends over 14 amino acids. CDR1 and CDR2 (germline): SGDLS, YYNGEE. Trimming at V came to 2 bases and at J to 0 bases, leaving 2 bases not matched to a gene. Here the CDR3 reads CASSVLADSYEQYF. The CDR3 DNA sequence: TGTGCCAGCAGCGTCCTAGCGGACTCCTACGAGCAGTACTTC.

The chain couples TRBV3-1 to TRBJ2-2; 7 bases agree with TRBD1. This CDR3 region has 17 residues. Trimming cost V 0 bases and J 4 bases; bases outside gene matches: 8. The germline V gene has CDR1 LGHDT and CDR2 YNNKEL (reference sequence). The CDR3 loop is CASSQESRDSITGELFF. For the CDR3, the DNA is TGTGCCAGCAGCCAAGAGTCGAGGGACAGTATCACCGGGGAGCTGTTTTTT.

The table lists this clonotype with many counts. This chain connects TRBV3-1 to TRBJ2-7; D is possibly TRBD2 (5 bases). V was cut by 0 bases and J by 6 bases, with 6 bases left in between. CDR1 is LGHDT and CDR2 is YNNKEL in the germline V gene (reference sequence). CDR3 length: 12 residues. The CDR3 nucleotides read TGTGCCAGCAGCCAAGAAGGAGGCGAGCAGTACTTC. Its protein is CASSQEGGEQYF.

This clonotype was found a few times. The chain links TRBV12-3 or TRBV12-4 to TRBJ2-7, with no clear D. V shed 1 base and J shed 5 bases, with 12 bases lying between them. The CDR3 totals 14 residues. The CDR3 DNA reads as TGTGCCAGCAGTTTAGTTTCAGGTTCCCACGAGCAGTACTTC. Protein: CASSLVSGSHEQYF.

There are many counts of this clonotype. The gene calls are TRBV28 and TRBJ2-7; D may correspond to TRBD1 or TRBD2 (5 bases each). V was shortened by 5 bases and J by 0 bases, with 14 bases between the two germline ends. The CDR3 loop spans 15 amino acids. The V gene's germline CDR1 is MDHEN and CDR2 SYDVKM. DNA for the CDR3: TGTGCCAGCAGTACGCAGGGAGCTATCTCCTACGAGCAGTACTTC. Its protein is CASSTQGAISYEQYF. Full variable domain (rest looked up from reference TRBV28 and TRBJ2-7): DVKVTQSSRYLVKRTGEKVFLECVQDMDHENMFWYRQDPGLGLRLIYFSYDVKMKEKGDIPEGYSVSREKKERFSLILESASTNQTSMYLCASSTQGAISYEQYFGPGTRLTVT.

This clonotype was counted at least ten times. The rearrangement uses TRBV7-8 and TRBJ2-2; 9 nucleotides match TRBD1. CDR1 and CDR2 (germline): SGHVS, FQNEAQ. V trimming: 0 bases; J trimming: 6 bases; junction bases outside the gene matches: 5. This CDR3 is 16 amino acids long. DNA for the CDR3: TGTGCCAGCAGCTTAGCGTGGGGACAGGGTCCCGGGGAGCTGTTTTTT. This sequence encodes CASSLAWGQGPGELFF.

This clonotype was seen at least ten times. The chain joins TRBV19 to TRBJ2-1; D tentatively fits TRBD1 or TRBD2 (5 bases each). V lost 7 bases and J lost 3, with 10 bases in between. There are 13 residues in the CDR3. CDR1 is LNHDA and CDR2 is SQIVND in the germline V gene (reference sequence). CDR3 sequence reads: CASKSGGYNEQFF. CDR3 coding DNA: TGTGCCAGTAAGAGTGGGGGCTACAATGAGCAGTTCTTC. Supplemented by reference TRBV19 and TRBJ2-1, the full variable domain reads DGGITQSPKYLFRKEGQNVTLSCEQNLNHDAMYWYRQDPGQGLRLIYYSQIVNDFQKGDIAEGYSVSREKKESFPLTVTSAQKNPTAFYLCASKSGGYNEQFFGPGTRLTVL.

The table lists this clonotype with many counts. The chain employs TRBV6-1 and TRBJ2-3; TRBD2 matches 13 bases. CDR3 size: 18 residues. V lost 5 bases, J lost 0 bases, and 8 bases stayed unmatched. The V gene's germline CDR1 is MNHNS and CDR2 SASEGT. The DNA for the CDR3 is TGTGCCAGCAGTCAGCCGGGACTAGCGGGACCCAGCACAGATACGCAGTATTTT. This sequence encodes CASSQPGLAGPSTDTQYF.

Regarding this clonotype: One junction end does not reproduce the germline sequence, and a read error may be involved. The rearrangement links TRBV24-1 to TRBJ2-7, with 7 bases lining up with TRBD2. The CDR3 spans 17 residues. CDR1 and CDR2 (germline): KGHDR, SFDVKD. The CDR3 spells CATSVDADSSGPYEQYF. CDR3 bases: TGTGCCACCAGTGTAGATGCGGATTCTAGCGGCCCCTATGAGCAGTACTTC.

This clonotype was observed many times. The rearrangement joins TRBV6-1 to TRBJ2-3, with 12 positions matching TRBD1. Germline lookup yields CDR1 MNHNS and CDR2 SASEGT. The length of the CDR3 is 17 residues. V dropped 5 bases and J dropped 6; count of bases not matched to a gene: 12. For the CDR3, the DNA is TGTGCCAGCAGTCCACTGGGACAGGGGGCATTATCGGATACGCAGTATTTT. Amino acid sequence: CASSPLGQGALSDTQYF.

The CDR3 nucleotides are TGTGCCAGCAGCGTAGATCTAGACAATGAGCAGTTCTTC. This gives the protein CASSVDLDNEQFF. This chain links TRBV9 with TRBJ2-1; D not certain. The CDR3 runs 13 residues. Germline V gives CDR1 SGDLS, CDR2 YYNGEE. The V end was cut by 0 bases, the J end by 5 bases, with 6 bases between.

The V and J genes are TRBV20-1 and TRBJ2-5, with D perhaps TRBD1 (5 bases). Trimming took off 4 bases at V and 3 bases at J, with 6 bases between the two ends. The V gene's germline CDR1 is DFQATT and CDR2 SNEGSKA (reference sequence). This CDR3 spans 11 amino acids. DNA of the CDR3: TGCAGTGCTAACAGGAAAGAGACCCAGTACTTC. Residues: CSANRKETQYF.

A word on this clonotype: Its ends do not fully match the called genes, so a read error is possible. This chain uses TRBV3-1 with TRBJ2-7; TRBD2 might be the D (7 bases). Germline lookup yields CDR1 LGHDT and CDR2 YNNKEL (reference sequence). The CDR3 has 14 residues. CDR3 amino acids: CAGSHRGGPYEQYF. Here the CDR3 DNA reads TGTGCCGGCAGCCACCGCGGGGGCCCCTACGAGCAGTACTTC.

This clonotype was seen ten or more times. The chain joins TRBV20-1 to TRBJ2-5, with D possibly called TRBD1 or TRBD2 (6 bases each). V was trimmed by 4 bases and J by 2 bases, leaving 17 bases between them. The CDR3 sequence is 15 residues long. In germline, CDR1 is DFQATT, CDR2 SNEGSKA (reference sequence). The CDR3 DNA sequence: TGCAGTGCTACCTACCGGGGGCGGTTGCAAGAGACCCAGTACTTC. It yields the protein CSATYRGRLQETQYF.

Ten or more counts support this clonotype. The rearrangement uses TRBV28 and TRBJ1-6; 11 bases are a match to TRBD1. The CDR3 consists of 15 residues. Germline values: CDR1 MDHEN, CDR2 SYDVKM. With V trimmed by 7 bases and J by 9 bases, 8 bases remained unmatched. The DNA of the CDR3 is TGTGCCAGCATGGGACAGGGGGAACACGCTTCACCCCTCCACTTT. Residues: CASMGQGEHASPLHF.